The 15 T cell receptor beta chains in this list originate from one sample, sequenced in a study of control samples from healthy donors and cancer patients. Clones were sequenced by immunoSEQ multiplex PCR, and TCRdb holds only the in-frame ones, with some missing. The profile covers over 120,000 clones, with approximately 92% appearing a single time and approximately 3.2% taken by the ten largest. What was sequenced was blood. Receptor source: a young man in good health.

The rearrangement links TRBV19 to TRBJ1-1, with unresolved D. Trimming removed 10 bases at V and 5 bases at J, with 11 bases between. The CDR3 is made up of 11 amino acids. Germline V gene lookup returns CDR1 LNHDA and CDR2 SQIVND (reference sequence). CDR3 amino acids: CATAAGTEAFF. The CDR3 DNA reads as TGTGCCACCGCTGCGGGTACTGAAGCTTTCTTT.

V is TRBV2 and J is TRBJ2-1; 8 bases are shared with TRBD1. Trimming took 5 bases from V and 4 from J; bases not matched to a gene: 13. The CDR3 spans 17 residues. Germline V gives CDR1 SNHLY, CDR2 FYNNEI. This CDR3 is CASSPWGAGGSYNEQFF. The CDR3 nucleotides read TGTGCCAGCAGTCCCTGGGGCGCAGGGGGCTCGTACAATGAGCAGTTCTTC.

This chain links TRBV27 with TRBJ1-1; tentatively, D is TRBD1 (6 bases). This CDR3 spans 14 amino acids. The germline V gene has CDR1 MNHEY and CDR2 SMNVEV (reference sequence). Trimming cost V 0 bases and J 5 bases, with 10 bases left between them. CDR3: CASSLSTGITEAFF. The DNA for the CDR3 is TGTGCCAGCAGTTTATCGACAGGAATTACTGAAGCTTTCTTT.

CDR3 bases: TGTGCCAGTATCATCCCCGGGAAAGGCTACACCTTC. Its protein is CASIIPGKGYTF. The J gene is TRBJ1-2, the V gene TRBV19; D uncertain. V was shortened by 7 bases and J by 8 bases, with 14 bases between the two germline ends. In germline, CDR1 is LNHDA, CDR2 SQIVND (reference sequence). This CDR3 is built from 12 residues. The whole variable domain, remainder taken from reference TRBV19 and TRBJ1-2, is DGGITQSPKYLFRKEGQNVTLSCEQNLNHDAMYWYRQDPGQGLRLIYYSQIVNDFQKGDIAEGYSVSREKKESFPLTVTSAQKNPTAFYLCASIIPGKGYTFGSGTRLTVV.

The gene calls are TRBV19 and TRBJ2-2; 12 bases align to TRBD2. Germline lookup yields CDR1 LNHDA and CDR2 SQIVND (reference sequence). Trimming at V came to 5 bases and at J to 0 bases, leaving 4 bases not matched to a gene. The CDR3 runs 17 residues. CDR3 sequence (DNA): TGTGCCAGTAGTCAACTAGCGGGGGGCGCGAACACCGGGGAGCTGTTTTTT. Protein product: CASSQLAGGANTGELFF.

About this clone itself: Mismatch with germline at one junction end may stem from a read error. The chain joins TRBV15 to TRBJ2-1; 8 bases fit TRBD2. The CDR3 contains 17 residues. CDR1 is LNHNV, CDR2 YYDKDF, per germline (reference sequence). The CDR3 DNA reads as TGTGCCACCAGCAGAGATACCCCCAGCGGGGGTGCGGATGAGCGGTTCTTC. Translating it yields CATSRDTPSGGADERFF.

V is TRBV21-1 and J is TRBJ2-7. TRBV21-1 is assigned pseudogene status. The CDR3 consists of 12 residues. The CDR3 nucleotides read TGTGCCAGCAGCAACTTCACCTACGAGCAGTACTTC. It yields the protein CASSNFTYEQYF.

The chain couples TRBV6-1 to TRBJ2-2; TRBD1 is a possible D gene (6 bases). This CDR3 contains 15 residues. CDR1 is MNHNS and CDR2 is SASEGT in the germline V gene. The V end was cut by 2 bases, the J end by 3 bases, with 10 bases between. CDR3 nucleotides: TGTGCCAGCAGTGAATCGACAGGTTACACCGGGGAGCTGTTTTTT. Protein product: CASSESTGYTGELFF.

This clone has only a few counts. The chain carries TRBV7-9 and TRBJ2-3; the D is unclear. Trimming cost V 1 base and J 4 bases, with 15 bases left between them. This CDR3 has 16 residues. From germline, CDR1 is SEHNR and CDR2 FQNEAQ (reference sequence). CDR3 DNA: TGTGCCAGCAGCTTAGAAGGGTTCGGTGTACCAGATACGCAGTATTTT. The encoded protein is CASSLEGFGVPDTQYF.

The rearrangement uses TRBV7-9 and TRBJ2-3; D is possibly TRBD1 (5 bases). The germline V and J ends were trimmed by 7 bases and 3 bases, with 5 bases remaining between them. This CDR3 region has 11 residues. CDR1 is SEHNR, CDR2 FQNEAQ, per germline (reference sequence). In DNA form, the CDR3 reads TGTGCCAGCACAGGGACAGATACGCAGTATTTT. Translated, it gives CASTGTDTQYF.

The chain is built from TRBV7-6 and TRBJ1-4; TRBD1 is a possible D gene (5 bases). CDR3 length: 12 residues. The germline V gene has CDR1 SGHVS and CDR2 FNYEAQ. V was shortened by 8 bases and J by 9 bases, with 13 bases between the two germline ends. Here the CDR3 DNA reads TGTGCCAGCGGGAGGGACCTCCAAAAACTGTTTTTT. Amino acids: CASGRDLQKLFF. Based on the CDR3 plus reference TRBV7-6 and TRBJ1-4, the full variable domain is GAGVSQSPRYKVTKRGQDVALRCDPISGHVSLYWYRQALGQGPEFLTYFNYEAQQDKSGLPNDRFSAERPEGSISTLTIQRTEQRDSAMYRCASGRDLQKLFFGSGTQLSVL.

The chain joins TRBV23-1 to TRBJ1-3; D remains unclear. TRBV23-1 is an ORF, with its function uncertain. The CDR3 is 13 residues long. The V and J ends lost 6 bases and 1 base respectively, with 7 bases between them. This CDR3 is CASRARSGNTIYF. As DNA, the CDR3 is TGCGCCAGCAGAGCAAGGTCTGGAAACACCATATATTTT.

This chain uses TRBV27 with TRBJ2-1, with 10 bases matching TRBD2. There are 17 residues in the CDR3. Trimming removed 7 bases from V and 4 bases from J; junction bases left unmatched: 13. The V gene's germline CDR1 is MNHEY and CDR2 SMNVEV (reference sequence). CDR3 loop: CASTREASGGRYNEQFF. The CDR3 nucleotides read TGTGCCAGCACCAGAGAGGCTAGCGGGGGCCGATACAATGAGCAGTTCTTC.

This chain links TRBV7-3 with TRBJ1-1; TRBD1 matches at 11 bases. Germline V CDR1 and CDR2: SGHTA, FQGTGA. Trimming cost V 0 bases and J 1 base; bases outside gene matches: 7. This CDR3 comprises 18 residues. CDR3 protein: CASSLTGTGGRGNTEAFF. DNA of the CDR3: TGTGCCAGCAGCTTAACGGGGACAGGGGGACGAGGGAACACTGAAGCTTTCTTT.

This chain uses TRBV4-1 with TRBJ2-7; D is unclear. This CDR3 spans 15 amino acids. Germline V gene data show CDR1 as MGHRA and CDR2 as YSYEKL. V was cut by 1 base and J by 0 bases, with 10 bases left in between. The CDR3 reads CASSQAQLSSYEQYF. In DNA form, the CDR3 reads TGCGCCAGCAGCCAAGCTCAGCTAAGCTCCTACGAGCAGTACTTC.